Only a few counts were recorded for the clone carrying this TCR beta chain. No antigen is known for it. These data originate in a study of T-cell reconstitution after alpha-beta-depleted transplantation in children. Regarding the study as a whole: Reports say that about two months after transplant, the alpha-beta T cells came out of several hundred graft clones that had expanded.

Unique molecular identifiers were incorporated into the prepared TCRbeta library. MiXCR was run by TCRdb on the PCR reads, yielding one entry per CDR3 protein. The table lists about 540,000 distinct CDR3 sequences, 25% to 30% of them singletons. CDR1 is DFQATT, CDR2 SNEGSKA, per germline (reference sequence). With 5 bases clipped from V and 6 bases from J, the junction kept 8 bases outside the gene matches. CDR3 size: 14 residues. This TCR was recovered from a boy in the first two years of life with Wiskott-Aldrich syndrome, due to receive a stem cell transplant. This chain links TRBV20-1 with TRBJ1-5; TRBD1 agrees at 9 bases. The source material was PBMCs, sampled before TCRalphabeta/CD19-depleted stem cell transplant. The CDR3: CSAHGQGIPQPQHF. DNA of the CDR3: TGCAGTGCTCACGGACAGGGGATCCCTCAGCCCCAGCATTTT.